This entry is about one T cell receptor beta chain. This clonotype was seen at least ten times. It lacks a known antigen. Base qualities are not recorded, but no much larger clone differs from it by a single base. The patients picked for sequencing were ones in whom flow cytometry had shown an expansion of CD8+CD57+ cells. Severe acquired aplastic anemia was diagnosed in all patients according to International Study of Aplastic Anemia and Agranulocytosis and Camitta criteria. No patient had received any therapy when blood was sampled. In this study, sorted CD4+ and CD8+ T cells from the blood of healthy subjects and of severe aplastic anemia patients had their TCR repertoires deep-sequenced. Patients were enrolled under clinicaltrials.gov protocols 00001620, 01623167, 00001397, 00071045, 00081523 and 00961064 in the USA. Ficoll-Paque density gradient centrifugation was used to isolate peripheral blood mononuclear cells. Before DNA extraction, CD4+ and CD8+ T cells were sorted with FACS or magnetic beads.

CDR1 is given as MNHNS and CDR2 as SASEGT, both from the germline V gene. From its cysteine to its phenylalanine, the CDR3 spans 14 amino acids. Only CDR3 DNA remains: 42 bases, in frame from the first base. The V end loses 2 bases and the J end loses 4 bases, and a stretch of 8 bases separates them. This record belongs to a study of CD8+CD57+ T cells in acquired aplastic anemia (dated by TCRdb to 2017 to 2018). Background on the whole study: Extracted DNA from sorted CD4+ and CD8+ cells averaged 3.2 ug, ranging from roughly 0.2 to 30 ug. CD8+CD57+ expansion was defined as a frequency above the mean frequency observed in healthy subjects.

Profiling of TCR beta VDJ combinations and CDR3 sequences used genomic DNA as the template. An Illumina HiSeq 2000 was the platform used for TCR repertoire sequencing. The paper's processing steps were these. Repertoire assessment relied on Simpson's diversity index, CDR3 size and DJ length profiles, and TRBV/TRBJ rearrangement plots. The most abundant DNA sequence in the deep sequencing data was taken as the immunodominant clone. CDR3 amino acid sequences were checked for sharing between subjects and were compared against published repertoires and the VDJdb database. TCRdb trimmed public reads at Q25 via fastp, called clones via MiXCR and kept in-frame beta chains. Rows are combined by CDR3 protein, so each entry shows the most common genes and DNA. TCRdb's processing, not the study's, gives the V and J calls here. The sample table contains 150,000 to 200,000 distinct CDR3 sequences; only one count was recorded for roughly 50% of them. The ten largest clones take up 1.8% of the sample.

Results and caveats for the whole study, not just this receptor: Roughly 29 CD8+ CDR3 sequences were shared between patients and controls but appeared highly expressed in patients and within their immunodominant clones. No significant difference in CD8+ Simpson's diversity was found between patients and healthy controls (P=0.060).

The rearranged chain carries TRBV6-1 and TRBJ2-2; too little of a D gene remains to name it. Sequencing used sorted CD4+, CD8+, or CD8+CD57+ T cells (not recorded which) from PBMCs. This TCR came from a human donor with aplastic anemia. The encoded CDR3 is CASSEPGSTGELFF. DNA sequence: TGTGCCAGCAGTGAACCTGGATCCACCGGGGAGCTGTTTTTT.